This TCR beta chain was recorded in a study of T cells in Graves' hyperthyroidism and ophthalmopathy. Clinical symptoms, serum thyroxine and TRAb, thyroid ultrasound and orbital computed tomography were used for the diagnoses. Source material for PBMCs was around 10 ml fresh peripheral blood. In this sample, this clonotype turned up a few times. It was RNA transcripts that yielded the amplified TCR beta CDR3 regions. Primed by the HTBI set, a first-round RT-PCR was run on the TCR CDR3. A single record per CDR3 protein comes from TCRdb applying MiXCR to the multiplex PCR reads. The table lists more than 600,000 distinct CDR3 sequences, around 15% of them singletons. The V end lost 5 bases, the J end lost 0 bases, and 14 bases lay between the germline ends. Germline CDR1 reads SGHAT; CDR2 reads FQNNGV. The CDR3 has 15 residues.

V and J are TRBV11-2 and TRBJ2-7, with D possibly being TRBD1 or TRBD2 (5 bases each). The specimen sequenced was blood. This TCR was sampled from a man aged 18 to 29 with Graves' hyperthyroidism. The CDR3 here is CASSPHTGASYEQYF. DNA of the CDR3: TGTGCCAGCAGCCCGCACACCGGGGCCTCCTACGAGCAGTACTTC.